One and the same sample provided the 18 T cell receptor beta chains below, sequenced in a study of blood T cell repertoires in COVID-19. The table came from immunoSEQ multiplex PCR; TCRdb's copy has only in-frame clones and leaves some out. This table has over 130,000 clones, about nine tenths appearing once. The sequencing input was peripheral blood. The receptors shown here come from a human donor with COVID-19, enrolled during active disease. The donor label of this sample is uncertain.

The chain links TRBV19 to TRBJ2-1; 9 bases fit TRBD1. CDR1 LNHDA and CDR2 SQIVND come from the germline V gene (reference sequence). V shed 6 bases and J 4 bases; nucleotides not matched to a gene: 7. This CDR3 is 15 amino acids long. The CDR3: CASRADRGRYNEQFF. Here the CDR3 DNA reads TGTGCCAGTAGGGCGGACAGGGGACGGTACAATGAGCAGTTCTTC.

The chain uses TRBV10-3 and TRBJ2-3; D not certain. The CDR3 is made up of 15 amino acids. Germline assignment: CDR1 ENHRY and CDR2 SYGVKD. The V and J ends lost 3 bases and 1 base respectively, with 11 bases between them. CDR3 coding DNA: TGTGCCATCAGTGATCTACTGCGAGGCACAGATACGCAGTATTTT. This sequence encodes CAISDLLRGTDTQYF.

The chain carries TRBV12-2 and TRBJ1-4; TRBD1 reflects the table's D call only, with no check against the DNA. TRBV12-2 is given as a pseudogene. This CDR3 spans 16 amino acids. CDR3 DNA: TGTGCAAGTCGCTTAGGGGACAGGTCCCCAATTGAAAAACTGTTTTTT. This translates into CASRLGDRSPIEKLFF.

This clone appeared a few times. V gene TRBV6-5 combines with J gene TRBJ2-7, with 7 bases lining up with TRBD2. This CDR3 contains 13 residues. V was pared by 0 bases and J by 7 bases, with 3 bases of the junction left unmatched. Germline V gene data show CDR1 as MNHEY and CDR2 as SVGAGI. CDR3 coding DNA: TGTGCCAGCAGTTACTCGAGGGGAGGGGAGCAGTACTTC. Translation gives CASSYSRGGEQYF.

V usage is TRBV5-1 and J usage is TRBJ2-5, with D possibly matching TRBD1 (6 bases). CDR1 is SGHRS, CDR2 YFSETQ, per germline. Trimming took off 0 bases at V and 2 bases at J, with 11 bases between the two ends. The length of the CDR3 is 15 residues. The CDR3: CASSLGDRTQETQYF. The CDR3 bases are TGCGCCAGCAGCTTGGGAGACAGGACGCAAGAGACCCAGTACTTC.

The CDR3 coding sequence is TGTGCCAGCAGCTTAGACGTCAAGGGGAGGTCGAGGGGCTACACCTTC. Translation gives CASSLDVKGRSRGYTF. The chain combines TRBV7-9 with TRBJ1-2, with D maybe TRBD1 (5 bases). V lost 1 base and J 8 bases, leaving 20 bases between the germline ends. The CDR3 is made up of 16 amino acids. Germline-derived CDR1 and CDR2 are SEHNR and FQNEAQ (reference sequence).

The DNA of the CDR3 is TGTGCCAGCTCACCCTCGACAGGGGAGAATTCACCCCTCCACTTT. Translated: CASSPSTGENSPLHF. This chain uses TRBV18 with TRBJ1-6, with TRBD1 matching over 8 bases. Losses at the gene ends were 3 bases for V and 7 bases for J; bases not matched to a gene: 5. Germline assignment: CDR1 KGHSH and CDR2 LQKENI. The CDR3 consists of 15 residues.

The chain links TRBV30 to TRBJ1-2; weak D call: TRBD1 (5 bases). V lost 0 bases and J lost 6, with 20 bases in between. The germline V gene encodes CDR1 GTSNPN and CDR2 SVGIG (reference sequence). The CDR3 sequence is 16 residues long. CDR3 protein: CAWSVRRTSHFHGYTF. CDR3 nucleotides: TGTGCCTGGAGTGTAAGGCGGACATCCCATTTCCATGGCTACACCTTC.

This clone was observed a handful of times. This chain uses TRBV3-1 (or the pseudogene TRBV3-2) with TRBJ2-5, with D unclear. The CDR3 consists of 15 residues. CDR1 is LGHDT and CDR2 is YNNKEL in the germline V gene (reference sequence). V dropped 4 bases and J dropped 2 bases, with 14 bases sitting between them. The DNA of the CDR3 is TGTGCCAGCAGCCCCCATACAGAATTACAAGAGACCCAGTACTTC. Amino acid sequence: CASSPHTELQETQYF.

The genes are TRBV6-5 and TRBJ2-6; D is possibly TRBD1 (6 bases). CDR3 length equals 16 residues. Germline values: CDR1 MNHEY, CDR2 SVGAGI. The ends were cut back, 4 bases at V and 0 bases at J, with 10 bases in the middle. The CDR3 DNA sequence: TGTGCCAGCAGTTTGACAGGCCTCTCTGGGGCCAACGTCCTGACTTTC. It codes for CASSLTGLSGANVLTF.

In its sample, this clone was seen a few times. CDR3 sequence: CASSRDRVSYEQYF. As DNA, the CDR3 is TGTGCCAGCAGCCGGGACAGGGTGTCCTACGAGCAGTACTTC. The chain carries TRBV28 and TRBJ2-7; 9 nucleotides match TRBD1. The CDR3 length is 14 residues. J lost 1 base, V lost 6 bases, and 4 bases had no gene match. CDR1 MDHEN and CDR2 SYDVKM come from the germline V gene.

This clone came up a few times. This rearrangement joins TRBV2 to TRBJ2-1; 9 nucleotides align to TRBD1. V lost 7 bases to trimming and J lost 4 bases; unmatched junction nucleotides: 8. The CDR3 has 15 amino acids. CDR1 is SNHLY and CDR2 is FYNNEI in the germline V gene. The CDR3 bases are TGTGCCAGCATGCCATGGACAGGGGTTTACAATGAGCAGTTCTTC. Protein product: CASMPWTGVYNEQFF.

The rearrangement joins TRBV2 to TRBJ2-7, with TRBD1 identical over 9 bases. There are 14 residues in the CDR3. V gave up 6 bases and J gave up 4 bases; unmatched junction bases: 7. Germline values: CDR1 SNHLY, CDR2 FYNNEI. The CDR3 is CASSRDRERYEQYF. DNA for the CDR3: TGTGCCAGCAGCCGGGACAGGGAAAGGTACGAGCAGTACTTC.

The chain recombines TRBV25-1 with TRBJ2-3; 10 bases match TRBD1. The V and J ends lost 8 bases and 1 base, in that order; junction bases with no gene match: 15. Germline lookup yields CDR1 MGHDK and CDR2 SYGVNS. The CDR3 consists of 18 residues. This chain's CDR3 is CASATGTGVLFGTDTQYF. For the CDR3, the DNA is TGTGCCAGCGCAACCGGGACAGGGGTCCTATTTGGCACAGATACGCAGTATTTT.

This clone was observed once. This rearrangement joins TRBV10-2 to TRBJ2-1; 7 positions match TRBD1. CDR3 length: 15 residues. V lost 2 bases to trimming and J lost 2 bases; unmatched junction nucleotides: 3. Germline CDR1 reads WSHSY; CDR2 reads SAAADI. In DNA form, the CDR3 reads TGCGCCAGCAGTGAGACAGGGGCCCCCTACAATGAGCAGTTCTTC. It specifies CASSETGAPYNEQFF.

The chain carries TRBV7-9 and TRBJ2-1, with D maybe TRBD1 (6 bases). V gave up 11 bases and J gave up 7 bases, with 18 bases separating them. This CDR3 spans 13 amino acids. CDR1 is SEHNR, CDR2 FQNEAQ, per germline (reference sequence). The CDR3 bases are TGTGCCTCCCAACAGGGATCTGCAAATGAGCAGTTCTTC. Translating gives CASQQGSANEQFF. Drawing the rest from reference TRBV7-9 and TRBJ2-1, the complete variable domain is DTGVSQNPRHKITKRGQNVTFRCDPISEHNRLYWYRQTLGQGPEFLTYFQNEAQLEKSRLLSDRFSAERPKGSFSTLEIQRTEQGDSAMYLCASQQGSANEQFFGPGTRLTVL.

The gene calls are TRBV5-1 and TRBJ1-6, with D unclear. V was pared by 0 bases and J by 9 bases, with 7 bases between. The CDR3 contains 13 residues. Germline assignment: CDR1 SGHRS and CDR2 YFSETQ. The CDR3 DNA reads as TGCGCCAGCAGCTTGGCCCCGGGTTCACCCCTCCACTTT. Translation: CASSLAPGSPLHF.

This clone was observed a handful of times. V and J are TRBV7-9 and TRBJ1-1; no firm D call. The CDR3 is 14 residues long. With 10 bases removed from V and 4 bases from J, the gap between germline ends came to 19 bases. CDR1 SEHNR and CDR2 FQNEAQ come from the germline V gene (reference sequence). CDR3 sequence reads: CAITPEGVGTEAFF. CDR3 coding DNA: TGTGCCATCACCCCAGAGGGCGTAGGCACTGAAGCTTTCTTT.